A selection of T cell receptor beta chains follows, all from one sample in a study of shared clonotypes between healthy human individuals. The protocol was immunoSEQ multiplex PCR, while the TCRdb copy is restricted to in-frame clones and leaves out a portion. Altogether some 800,000 clones are present, nearly 95% being singletons, with the ten largest covering around 24%. Material: naive CD8+ T cells sorted from blood. The receptor source for this set is a man aged 30 to 39 in good health. Each CDR3 is given with its conserved first and last residue.

V gene | CDR3 protein
TRBV18 | CASSQYIGGQGAYEQYF
TRBV6-1 | CASSEAKRPNGRGAFF
TRBV28 | CASSFLGSPYNEQFF
TRBV18 | CASSPQDRPPYEQYF
TRBV27 | CASGQGSYEQYF
TRBV9 | CASSVAPRRTGELFF
TRBV5-4 | CASSQPSSYEQYF
TRBV9 | CASSTQNSLQETQYF
TRBV7-9 | CAQRRDSYNEQFF
TRBV7-9 | CASSHSVPEGQFF
TRBV7-8 | CASRRRGTDTQYF